The rows below give T cell receptor beta chains drawn from one sample of a study of T-cell reconstitution after alpha-beta-depleted transplantation in children. From the PCR reads, TCRdb called clonotypes with MiXCR, one entry per CDR3 protein. The data show over 450,000 distinct CDR3 sequences, with 8% to 11% seen just once and 2% to 2.5% held by the top ten. This sample comprised PBMCs, obtained before TCRalphabeta/CD19-depleted stem cell transplant. The receptors here all came from a child under 10 years old with inherited bone marrow failure, due to receive a stem cell transplant. Both conserved end residues are part of each CDR3. A D gene is named only where the DNA matches it firmly. A row's size may be missing; if present it is once, few, many or a size class.

clone size	V gene	J gene	D gene	CDR3 length	CDR3 protein	CDR3 DNA
-	TRBV5-1	TRBJ2-1	TRBD1	12	CASRDRVNEQFF	TGCGCCAGCAGAGACAGGGTAAATGAGCAGTTCTTC
many	TRBV5-1	TRBJ2-2	-	15	CASSLDGVNTGELFF	TGCGCCAGCAGCTTGGACGGGGTTAACACCGGGGAGCTGTTTTTT
many	TRBV15	TRBJ2-3	-	11	CATSLLDTQYF	TGTGCCACCAGCCTGCTAGATACGCAGTATTTT
many	TRBV5-1	TRBJ2-3	TRBD1	15	CASSLGQGRKDTQYF	TGCGCCAGCAGCTTGGGACAGGGAAGAAAAGATACGCAGTATTTT
many	TRBV4-1	TRBJ1-1	-	15	CASSQHVPGVTEAFF	TGCGCCAGCAGCCAACACGTACCCGGGGTCACTGAAGCTTTCTTT
many	TRBV5-1	TRBJ2-5	TRBD2	16	CASSSTVVAGAETQYF	TGCGCCAGCAGCTCCACGGTGGTAGCGGGCGCAGAGACCCAGTACTTC
many	TRBV12-3/TRBV12-4	TRBJ2-7	-	14	CASSPSVAVYEQYF	TGTGCCAGCAGTCCCAGCGTAGCGGTCTACGAGCAGTACTTC
few	TRBV2	TRBJ1-2	-	17	CASSDSPGTLDFYGYTF	TGTGCCAGCAGTGATTCACCCGGGACGCTAGACTTCTATGGCTACACCTTC
few	TRBV4-3	TRBJ2-1	TRBD2	16	CASSQETSGFYNEQFF	TGCGCCAGCAGCCAAGAGACTAGCGGATTCTACAATGAGCAGTTCTTC
few	TRBV4-3	TRBJ2-7	-	15	CASSQESGFPYEQYF	TGCGCCAGCAGCCAAGAATCAGGGTTTCCCTACGAGCAGTACTTC
many	TRBV6-1	TRBJ1-2	-	12	CASSATPVGYTF	TGTGCCAGCAGTGCCACTCCTGTTGGCTACACCTTC
many	TRBV12-3/TRBV12-4	TRBJ2-3	-	15	CASSFGAESTDTQYF	TGTGCCAGCAGTTTCGGGGCGGAATCCACAGATACGCAGTATTTT
many	TRBV4-3	TRBJ1-2	TRBD1	17	CASSQDLGQGANYGYTF	TGCGCCAGCAGCCAAGATCTGGGACAGGGGGCTAACTATGGCTACACCTTC
many	TRBV7-8	TRBJ2-7	-	13	CASSLAGKYEQYF	TGTGCCAGCAGCTTAGCGGGAAAATACGAGCAGTACTTC
few	TRBV12-3/TRBV12-4	TRBJ1-2	TRBD1	14	CASRITGGNYGYTF	TGTGCCAGCAGAATAACAGGGGGTAACTATGGCTACACCTTC
many	TRBV10-3	TRBJ2-3	TRBD2	14	CAISGTSGAPTQYF	TGTGCCATCAGTGGGACTAGCGGGGCACCTACGCAGTATTTT
many	TRBV5-1	TRBJ1-4	-	13	CASQRDLNEKLFF	TGCGCCAGCCAGCGGGATCTTAATGAAAAACTGTTTTTT
many	TRBV12-3/TRBV12-4	TRBJ1-6	TRBD1	14	CASSLGQFNSPLHF	TGTGCCAGCAGCCTGGGACAGTTTAATTCACCCCTCCACTTT
few	TRBV5-4	TRBJ2-7	-	16	CASSPGPGTGGFEQYF	TGTGCCAGCAGCCCAGGACCCGGGACTGGGGGGTTCGAGCAGTACTTC
many	TRBV9	TRBJ2-1	-	12	CASKGSNNEQFF	TGTGCCAGCAAGGGGTCTAACAATGAGCAGTTCTTC
many	TRBV12-3/TRBV12-4	TRBJ2-3	TRBD2	14	CASSSSGATDTQYF	TGTGCCAGCAGCTCTAGCGGAGCCACAGATACGCAGTATTTT
many	TRBV19	TRBJ2-7	-	12	CASSMGGDEQYF	TGTGCCAGTAGTATGGGGGGAGACGAGCAGTACTTC
few	TRBV20-1	TRBJ2-1	-	17	CSARDSGLPSSYNEQFF	TGCAGTGCTAGAGACTCGGGACTCCCAAGCTCCTACAATGAGCAGTTCTTC
many	TRBV7-2	TRBJ2-5	TRBD1	16	CASSLAPGQGAKTQYF	TGTGCCAGCAGCTTGGCCCCGGGACAGGGGGCGAAGACCCAGTACTTC
many	TRBV29-1	TRBJ2-3	-	13	CSVEGSSTDTQYF	TGCAGCGTTGAGGGGAGTAGCACAGATACGCAGTATTTT
many	TRBV27	TRBJ1-1	-	13	CASRSTGNTEAFF	TGTGCCAGCAGGTCAACGGGGAACACTGAAGCTTTCTTT
many	TRBV7-9	TRBJ2-7	TRBD2	15	CASSLFPGGTHEQYF	TGTGCCAGCAGCTTATTTCCGGGAGGAACCCACGAGCAGTACTTC
many	TRBV4-3	TRBJ2-7	TRBD2	17	CASSPQTAGGSSYEQYF	TGCGCCAGCAGCCCCCAAACCGCGGGGGGTAGCTCCTACGAGCAGTACTTC
many	TRBV7-9	TRBJ2-7	TRBD2	15	CASSSGVLADYEQYF	TGTGCCAGCAGCTCCGGGGTACTAGCGGATTACGAGCAGTACTTC
many	TRBV4-3	TRBJ2-1	-	13	CASSQEGPDEQFF	TGCGCCAGCAGCCAAGAAGGTCCCGATGAGCAGTTCTTC
-	TRBV7-8	TRBJ2-4	-	13	CASHSSAENIQYF	TGTGCCAGCCACAGTAGCGCGGAAAACATTCAGTACTTC
-	TRBV21-1	TRBJ2-1	-	18	CASSKSLWRENPYNEQFF	TGTGCCAGCAGCAAATCCCTTTGGCGGGAGAACCCCTACAATGAGCAGTTCTTC
many	TRBV6-5	TRBJ2-2	-	15	CASIRRHTNTGELFF	TGTGCCAGCATTCGACGGCACACGAACACCGGGGAGCTGTTTTTT
many	TRBV20-1	TRBJ2-1	TRBD2	14	CSALADSSYNEQFF	TGCAGTGCTCTAGCGGATAGCTCCTACAATGAGCAGTTCTTC
-	TRBV28	TRBJ1-2	-	15	CASSPPPVGGYGYTF	TGTGCCAGCAGTCCCCCCCCGGTAGGGGGATATGGCTACACCTTC
-	TRBV20-1	TRBJ2-7	TRBD2	14	CSAIMTSGRVEQYF	TGCAGTGCTATTATGACCAGCGGGAGGGTCGAGCAGTACTTC
many	TRBV3-1	TRBJ2-2	TRBD2	18	CASSPRTSGRAYTGELFF	TGTGCCAGCAGCCCCAGGACTAGCGGGAGGGCCTACACCGGGGAGCTGTTTTTT
many	TRBV25-1	TRBJ2-7	TRBD1	14	CASSRQGVSYEQYF	TGTGCCAGCAGTAGACAGGGGGTCTCCTACGAGCAGTACTTC
few	TRBV30	TRBJ2-2	TRBD1	16	CAWSVSSRGHVGELFF	TGTGCCTGGAGTGTATCAAGCAGGGGGCATGTCGGGGAGCTGTTTTTT
-	TRBV5-1	TRBJ2-5	TRBD2	14	CASRGSGSVSAQYF	TGCGCCAGCAGGGGTAGCGGGAGCGTATCGGCCCAGTACTTC
many	TRBV29-1	TRBJ2-7	TRBD2	18	CSVATGTSGRFGAYEQYF	TGCAGCGTTGCGACCGGGACTAGCGGGAGATTTGGGGCCTACGAGCAGTACTTC
-	TRBV5-6	TRBJ2-1	-	17	CASSLGGAQGPYNEQFF	TGTGCCAGCAGCTTGGGAGGGGCACAGGGTCCCTACAATGAGCAGTTCTTC
-	TRBV2	TRBJ2-5	TRBD2	14	CASSAWGGEETQYF	TGTGCCAGCAGTGCCTGGGGGGGGGAAGAGACCCAGTACTTC
few	TRBV15	TRBJ2-5	-	14	CATSRDSAQETQYF	TGTGCCACCAGCAGAGATTCGGCCCAAGAGACCCAGTACTTC
-	TRBV20-1	TRBJ1-6	TRBD1	15	CSAPGQGWVRSPLHF	TGCAGTGCTCCAGGACAGGGGTGGGTTCGTTCACCCCTCCACTTT
many	TRBV7-2	TRBJ2-3	-	14	CASSAQGRGDTQYF	TGTGCCAGCAGCGCCCAGGGCCGGGGAGATACGCAGTATTTT
-	TRBV6-4	TRBJ2-7	TRBD2	18	CASTSPPFRAGESYEQYF	TGTGCCAGCACTTCCCCCCCGTTTAGAGCGGGAGAATCCTACGAGCAGTACTTC
few	TRBV2	TRBJ1-5	-	14	CASTHLGEFQPQHF	TGTGCCAGCACTCACCTGGGGGAGTTTCAGCCCCAGCATTTT
few	TRBV20-1	TRBJ2-3	TRBD1	14	CSARRTGITDTQYF	TGCAGTGCTAGACGGACAGGGATAACAGATACGCAGTATTTT
-	TRBV20-1	TRBJ2-1	TRBD2	16	CCARDSGRGSYNEHFF	TGCTGTGCTAGAGATAGCGGGAGGGGGTCCTACAATGAGCATTTCTTC
many	TRBV7-2	TRBJ1-6	-	15	CASSLVSGLNSPLHF	TGTGCCAGCAGCTTAGTGAGTGGTCTGAATTCACCCCTCCACTTT
many	TRBV7-9	TRBJ2-1	-	12	CASSFAGNEQFF	TGTGCCAGCAGCTTTGCGGGCAATGAGCAGTTCTTC
many	TRBV6-2/TRBV6-3	TRBJ2-1	TRBD2	16	CASSYERVAGYHEQFF	TGTGCCAGCAGTTACGAGAGGGTAGCGGGATATCATGAGCAGTTCTTC